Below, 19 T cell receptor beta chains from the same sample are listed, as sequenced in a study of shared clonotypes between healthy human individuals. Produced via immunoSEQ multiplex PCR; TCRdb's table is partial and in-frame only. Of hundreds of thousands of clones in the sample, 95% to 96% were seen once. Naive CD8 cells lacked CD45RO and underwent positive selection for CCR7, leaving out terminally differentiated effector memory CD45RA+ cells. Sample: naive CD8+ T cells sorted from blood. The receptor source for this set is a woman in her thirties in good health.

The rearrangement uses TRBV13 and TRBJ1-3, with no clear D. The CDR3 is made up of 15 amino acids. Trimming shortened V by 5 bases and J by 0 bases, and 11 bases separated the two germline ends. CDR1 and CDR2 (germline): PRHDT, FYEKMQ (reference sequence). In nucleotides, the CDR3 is TGTGCCAGCAGCCCCGGAGCTTACTCTGGAAACACCATATATTTT. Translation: CASSPGAYSGNTIYF.

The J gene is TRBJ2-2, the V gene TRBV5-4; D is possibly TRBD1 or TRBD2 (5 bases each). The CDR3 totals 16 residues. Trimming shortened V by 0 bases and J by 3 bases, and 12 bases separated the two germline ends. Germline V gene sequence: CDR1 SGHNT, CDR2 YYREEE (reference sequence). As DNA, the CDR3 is TGTGCCAGCAGCTTGGGTCCAGGGAGTTACACCGGGGAGCTGTTTTTT. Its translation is CASSLGPGSYTGELFF.

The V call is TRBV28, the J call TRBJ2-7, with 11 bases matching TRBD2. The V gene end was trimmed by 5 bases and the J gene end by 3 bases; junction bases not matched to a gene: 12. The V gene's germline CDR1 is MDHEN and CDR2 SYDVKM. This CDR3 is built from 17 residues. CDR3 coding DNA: TGTGCCAGCAGTACCCGCAGTGTGGGACTAGCGGTCTACGAGCAGTACTTC. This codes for CASSTRSVGLAVYEQYF.

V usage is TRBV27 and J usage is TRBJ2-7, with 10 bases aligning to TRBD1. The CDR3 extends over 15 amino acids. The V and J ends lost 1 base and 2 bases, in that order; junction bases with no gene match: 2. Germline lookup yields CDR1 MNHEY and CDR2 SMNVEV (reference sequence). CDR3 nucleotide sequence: TGTGCCAGCAGTTTATTAGGGACAGGGGCCTACGAGCAGTACTTC. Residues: CASSLLGTGAYEQYF.

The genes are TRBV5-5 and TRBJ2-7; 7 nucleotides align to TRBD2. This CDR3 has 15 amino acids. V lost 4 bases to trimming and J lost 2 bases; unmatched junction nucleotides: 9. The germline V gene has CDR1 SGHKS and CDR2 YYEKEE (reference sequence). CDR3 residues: CASSQGLGRAYEQYF. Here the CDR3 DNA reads TGTGCCAGCAGCCAAGGACTAGGGAGGGCCTACGAGCAGTACTTC.

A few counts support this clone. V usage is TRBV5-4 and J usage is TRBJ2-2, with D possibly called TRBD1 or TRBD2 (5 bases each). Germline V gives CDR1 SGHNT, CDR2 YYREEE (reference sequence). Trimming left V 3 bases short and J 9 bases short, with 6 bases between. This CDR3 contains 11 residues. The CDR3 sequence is CASSWDRELFF. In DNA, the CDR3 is TGTGCCAGCAGCTGGGACCGGGAGCTGTTTTTT.

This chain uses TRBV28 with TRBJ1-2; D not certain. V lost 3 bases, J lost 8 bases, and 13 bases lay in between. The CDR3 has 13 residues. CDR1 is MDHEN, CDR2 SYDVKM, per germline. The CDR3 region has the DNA TGTGCCAGCAGTTTTTCAGTGGCGGACGGCTACACCTTC. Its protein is CASSFSVADGYTF.

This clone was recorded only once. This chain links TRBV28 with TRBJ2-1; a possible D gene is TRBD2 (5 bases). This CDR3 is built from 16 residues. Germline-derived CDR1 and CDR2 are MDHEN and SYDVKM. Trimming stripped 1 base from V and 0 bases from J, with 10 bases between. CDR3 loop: CASSLFAGSSYNEQFF. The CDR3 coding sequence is TGTGCCAGCAGTTTATTTGCGGGTAGCTCCTACAATGAGCAGTTCTTC.

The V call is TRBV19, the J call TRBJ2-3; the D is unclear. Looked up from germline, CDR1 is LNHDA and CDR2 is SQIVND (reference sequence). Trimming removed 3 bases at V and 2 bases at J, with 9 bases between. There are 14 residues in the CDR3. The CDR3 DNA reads TGTGCCAGTAGTATGGTTCATGACACAGATACGCAGTATTTT. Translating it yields CASSMVHDTDTQYF.

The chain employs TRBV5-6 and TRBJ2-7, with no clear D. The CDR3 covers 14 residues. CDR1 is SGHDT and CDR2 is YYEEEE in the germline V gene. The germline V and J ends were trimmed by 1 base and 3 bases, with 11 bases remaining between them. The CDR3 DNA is TGTGCCAGCAGCTTGTCAGAACGGGTCTACGAGCAGTACTTC. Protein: CASSLSERVYEQYF.

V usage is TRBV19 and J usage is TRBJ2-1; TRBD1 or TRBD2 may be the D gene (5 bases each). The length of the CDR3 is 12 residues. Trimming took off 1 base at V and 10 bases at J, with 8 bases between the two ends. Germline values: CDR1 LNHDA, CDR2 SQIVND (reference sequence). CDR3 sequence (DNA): TGTGCCAGTAGTATAGGGGGGAGAGAGCAGTTCTTC. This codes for CASSIGGREQFF.

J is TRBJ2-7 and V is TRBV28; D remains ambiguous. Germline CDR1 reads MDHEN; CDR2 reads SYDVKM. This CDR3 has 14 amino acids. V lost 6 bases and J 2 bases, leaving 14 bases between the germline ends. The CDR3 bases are TGTGCCAGCAGCATACATGCCTCCACCTACGAGCAGTACTTC. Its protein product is CASSIHASTYEQYF.

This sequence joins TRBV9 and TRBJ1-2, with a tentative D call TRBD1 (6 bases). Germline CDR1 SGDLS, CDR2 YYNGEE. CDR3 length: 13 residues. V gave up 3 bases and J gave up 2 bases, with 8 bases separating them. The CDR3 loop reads CASSGTGNYGYTF. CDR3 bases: TGTGCCAGCAGCGGCACAGGGAACTATGGCTACACCTTC.

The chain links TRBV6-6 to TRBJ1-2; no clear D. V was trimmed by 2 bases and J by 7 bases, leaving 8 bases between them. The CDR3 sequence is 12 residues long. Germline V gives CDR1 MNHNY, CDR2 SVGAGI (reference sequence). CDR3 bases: TGTGCCAGCAGTTACGTGCGGGCTGGCTACACCTTC. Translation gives CASSYVRAGYTF.

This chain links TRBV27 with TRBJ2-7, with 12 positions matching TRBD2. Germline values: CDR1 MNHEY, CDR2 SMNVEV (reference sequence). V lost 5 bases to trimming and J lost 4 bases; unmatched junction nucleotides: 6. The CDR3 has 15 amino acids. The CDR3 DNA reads TGTGCCAGCAGTACAACTAGCGGGAGGTTTTACGAGCAGTACTTC. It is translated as CASSTTSGRFYEQYF.

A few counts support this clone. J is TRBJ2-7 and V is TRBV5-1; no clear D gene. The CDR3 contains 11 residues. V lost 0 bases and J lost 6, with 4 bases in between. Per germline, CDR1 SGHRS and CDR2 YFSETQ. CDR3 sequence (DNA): TGCGCCAGCAGCTTGGTGGGCGAGCAGTACTTC. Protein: CASSLVGEQYF.

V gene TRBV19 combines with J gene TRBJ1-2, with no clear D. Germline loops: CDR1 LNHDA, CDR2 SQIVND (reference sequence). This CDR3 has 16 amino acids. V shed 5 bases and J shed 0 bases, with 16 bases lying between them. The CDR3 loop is CASSWSASSSNYGYTF. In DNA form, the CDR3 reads TGTGCCAGTAGTTGGTCGGCCAGCTCCTCTAACTATGGCTACACCTTC. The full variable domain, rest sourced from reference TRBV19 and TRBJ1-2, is DGGITQSPKYLFRKEGQNVTLSCEQNLNHDAMYWYRQDPGQGLRLIYYSQIVNDFQKGDIAEGYSVSREKKESFPLTVTSAQKNPTAFYLCASSWSASSSNYGYTFGSGTRLTVV.

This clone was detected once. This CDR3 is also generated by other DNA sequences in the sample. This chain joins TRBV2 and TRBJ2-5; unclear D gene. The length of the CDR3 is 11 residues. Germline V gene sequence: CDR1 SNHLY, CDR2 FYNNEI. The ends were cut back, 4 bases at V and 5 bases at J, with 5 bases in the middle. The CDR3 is CASSVGETQYF. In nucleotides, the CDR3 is TGTGCCAGCAGTGTGGGGGAGACCCAGTACTTC.

CDR3 in amino acids: CASSPPSGRTYNEQFF. Here the CDR3 DNA reads TGTGCCAGCAGCCCGCCTAGCGGGAGAACCTACAATGAGCAGTTCTTC. The rearrangement uses TRBV7-9 and TRBJ2-1; 10 nucleotides align to TRBD2. Germline CDR1 SEHNR, CDR2 FQNEAQ (reference sequence). The CDR3 runs 16 residues. J lost 2 bases, V lost 5 bases, and 6 bases had no gene match.